This T cell receptor beta chain appears in the sequencing data of a study of CD8 T cells in Susac syndrome. Study-level results: That the number of individuals in its TCR sequencing and HLA analysis was relatively small was acknowledged by the study.

An input of roughly 0.45 to 1 ug of RNA was subjected to reverse transcription using random hexamers. Amplification of TCR beta CDR3 by immunoSEQ multiplex PCR spanned 54 Vbeta and 13 Jbeta. TCRdb reanalysed the immunoSEQ multiplex PCR reads using MiXCR and keeps one entry per CDR3 protein. Of around 200,000 distinct CDR3 sequences listed, over 85% are singletons. Remarks on this clonotype: Its antigen is unknown.

Controls were drawn from healthy donors and were matched for age and sex. Through negative isolation, CD4+ and CD8+ T cells were obtained, while TEMRA cells were enriched using FACS. The V end lost 1 base, the J end lost 12 bases, and 10 bases lay between the germline ends. CDR1 is KGHSY and CDR2 is FQNENV in the germline V gene. The CDR3 has 12 amino acids. The TCR sequence derives from a human donor in good health. V is TRBV16 and J is TRBJ2-1; no reliable D call. Sequencing used CD4+ T cells from PBMCs. For the CDR3, the DNA is TGTGCCAGCAGCCAATTCCCGCCGGGGCAGTTCTTC. It codes for CASSQFPPGQFF.